A single sample gave rise to the 5 T cell receptor beta chains below, sequenced in a study of Ad26.COV2.S vaccination and SARS-CoV-2 variants. Profiling relied on immunoSEQ multiplex PCR, and the TCRdb table lists in-frame clones only, not all of them. Counted here are hundreds of thousands of clones, 89% occurring once; the ten biggest clones make up around 1.5%. Documented treatment: around 19 received Ad26.COV2.S at low or high dose, single or two shots; roughly five received placebo; per-sample allocation not given. Sample collection was performed on day 63 after the first vaccine or placebo injection. The sequencing here drew on peripheral blood, taken in a trial of Ad26.COV2.S vaccine versus placebo. The receptors derive from a person between 18 and 65 years old who received the Ad26.COV2.S COVID-19 vaccine or a placebo.

Of note for this clone: Other DNA sequences in the sample encode the same CDR3. This sequence joins TRBV5-1 and TRBJ2-3; TRBD1 might be the D (5 bases). Looked up from germline, CDR1 is SGHRS and CDR2 is YFSETQ. The V end lost 0 bases, the J end lost 0 bases, and 8 bases lay between the germline ends. The CDR3 has 15 amino acids. Here the CDR3 reads CASSLVQGSTDTQYF. The CDR3, as DNA: TGCGCCAGCAGCTTGGTCCAGGGCAGCACAGATACGCAGTATTTT.

The CDR3 DNA follows: TGTGCCTGGAGGCAGGTGCTTACAGATACGCAGTATTTT. Protein: CAWRQVLTDTQYF. The rearrangement uses TRBV30 and TRBJ2-3; D is uncertain. The CDR3 covers 13 residues. Per the germline V gene, CDR1 is GTSNPN and CDR2 is SVGIG (reference sequence). V was cut by 3 bases and J by 3 bases, with 10 bases left in between. The entire variable domain, with the rest obtained from reference TRBV30 and TRBJ2-3, is as follows: SQTIHQWPATLVQPVGSPLSLECTVEGTSNPNLYWYRQAAGRGLQLLFYSVGIGQISSEVPQNLSASRPQDRQFILSSKKLLLSDSGFYLCAWRQVLTDTQYFGPGTRLTVL.

This clone was counted only a few times. The chain joins TRBV7-9 to TRBJ1-3; no clear D gene. The V gene's germline CDR1 is SEHNR and CDR2 FQNEAQ (reference sequence). With 5 bases removed from V and 8 bases from J, the gap between germline ends came to 7 bases. The CDR3 has 11 residues. The CDR3 region is CASSPGDTIYF. The CDR3 DNA follows: TGTGCCAGCAGCCCCGGCGACACCATATATTTT.

V gene TRBV5-1 combines with J gene TRBJ1-1; D gene uncertain. This CDR3 is 14 amino acids long. With 1 base removed from V and 2 bases from J, the gap between germline ends came to 9 bases. CDR1 is SGHRS and CDR2 is YFSETQ in the germline V gene. The CDR3 is CASSLRGDNTEAFF. Written as DNA, the CDR3 is TGCGCCAGCAGCTTGCGGGGTGATAACACTGAAGCTTTCTTT.

As for this clone: One junction end does not reproduce the germline sequence, and a read error may be involved. This chain joins TRBV12-3 or TRBV12-4 and TRBJ1-3; unclear D gene. This CDR3 contains 11 residues. CDR3 DNA: TGTGCCAGCAGTTTCAGGAGCTACTTAGGTTTT. This translates into CASSFRSYLGF.